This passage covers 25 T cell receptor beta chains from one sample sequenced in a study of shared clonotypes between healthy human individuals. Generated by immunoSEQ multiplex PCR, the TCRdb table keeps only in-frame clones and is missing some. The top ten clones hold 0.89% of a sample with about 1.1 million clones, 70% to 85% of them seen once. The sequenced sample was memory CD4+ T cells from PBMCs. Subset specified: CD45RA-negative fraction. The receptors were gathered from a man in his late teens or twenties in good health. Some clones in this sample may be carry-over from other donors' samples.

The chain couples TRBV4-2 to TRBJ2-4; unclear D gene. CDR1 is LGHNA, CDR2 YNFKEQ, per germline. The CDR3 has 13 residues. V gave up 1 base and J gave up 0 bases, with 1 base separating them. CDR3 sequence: CASSQGAKNIQYF. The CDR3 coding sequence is TGTGCCAGCAGCCAAGGAGCCAAAAACATTCAGTACTTC.

The CDR3 loop reads CASTYSGDTDTQYF. The CDR3 nucleotides read TGTGCCAGCACTTATAGCGGTGACACAGATACGCAGTATTTT. The chain has TRBV5-6 and TRBJ2-3; tentatively, D is TRBD2 (6 bases). This CDR3 is built from 14 residues. The germline gives CDR1 SGHDT, CDR2 YYEEEE. The V end was cut by 6 bases, the J end by 2 bases, with 13 bases between.

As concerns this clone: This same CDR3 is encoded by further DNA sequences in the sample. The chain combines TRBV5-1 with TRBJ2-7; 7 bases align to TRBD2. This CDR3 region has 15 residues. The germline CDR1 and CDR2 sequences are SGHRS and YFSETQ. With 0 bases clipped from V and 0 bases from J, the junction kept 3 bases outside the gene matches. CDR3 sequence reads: CASSLAGGFSYEQYF. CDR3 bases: TGCGCCAGCAGCTTGGCCGGGGGGTTCTCCTACGAGCAGTACTTC.

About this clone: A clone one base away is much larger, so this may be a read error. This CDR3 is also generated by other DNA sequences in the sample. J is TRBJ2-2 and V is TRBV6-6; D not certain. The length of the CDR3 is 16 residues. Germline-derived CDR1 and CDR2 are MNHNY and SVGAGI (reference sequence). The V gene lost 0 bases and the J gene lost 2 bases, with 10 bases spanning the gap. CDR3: CASSYSTGKNTGELFF. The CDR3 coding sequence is TGTGCCAGCAGTTACTCGACCGGAAAAAACACCGGGGAGCTGTTTTTT.

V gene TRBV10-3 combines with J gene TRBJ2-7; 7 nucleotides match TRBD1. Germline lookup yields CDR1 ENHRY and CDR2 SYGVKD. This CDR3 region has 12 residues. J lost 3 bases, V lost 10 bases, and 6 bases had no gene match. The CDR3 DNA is TGTGCCACCAGGGGGACAGTCTACGAGCAGTACTTC. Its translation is CATRGTVYEQYF.

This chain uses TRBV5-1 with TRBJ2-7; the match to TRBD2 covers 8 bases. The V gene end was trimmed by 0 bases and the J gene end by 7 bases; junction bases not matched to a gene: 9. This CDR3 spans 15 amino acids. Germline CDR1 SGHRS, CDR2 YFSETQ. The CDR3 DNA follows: TGCGCCAGCAGCTTGGTGCCGGGAGGGCCTCGGGAGCAGTACTTC. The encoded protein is CASSLVPGGPREQYF.

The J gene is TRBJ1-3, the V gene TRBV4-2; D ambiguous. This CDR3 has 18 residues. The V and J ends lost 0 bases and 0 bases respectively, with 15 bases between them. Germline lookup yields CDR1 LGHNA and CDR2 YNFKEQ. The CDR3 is CASSQDGSGRFSGNTIYF. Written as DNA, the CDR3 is TGTGCCAGCAGCCAAGATGGGTCAGGCCGATTCTCTGGAAACACCATATATTTT.

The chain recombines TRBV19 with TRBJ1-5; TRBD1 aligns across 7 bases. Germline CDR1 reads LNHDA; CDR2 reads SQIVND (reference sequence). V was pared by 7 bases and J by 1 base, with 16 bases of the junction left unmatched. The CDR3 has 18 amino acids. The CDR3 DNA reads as TGTGCCAGTACCTGGGGTAGGTCGACAGGGATGAGCAATCAGCCCCAGCATTTT. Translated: CASTWGRSTGMSNQPQHF. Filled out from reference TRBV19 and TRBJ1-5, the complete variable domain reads DGGITQSPKYLFRKEGQNVTLSCEQNLNHDAMYWYRQDPGQGLRLIYYSQIVNDFQKGDIAEGYSVSREKKESFPLTVTSAQKNPTAFYLCASTWGRSTGMSNQPQHFGDGTRLSIL.

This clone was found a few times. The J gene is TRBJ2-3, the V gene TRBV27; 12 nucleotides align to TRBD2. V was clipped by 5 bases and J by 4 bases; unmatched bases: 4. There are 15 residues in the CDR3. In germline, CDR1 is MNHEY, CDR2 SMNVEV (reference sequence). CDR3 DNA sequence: TGTGCCAGCAGTCAGACTAGCGGGAGACCAGATACGCAGTATTTT. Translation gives CASSQTSGRPDTQYF.

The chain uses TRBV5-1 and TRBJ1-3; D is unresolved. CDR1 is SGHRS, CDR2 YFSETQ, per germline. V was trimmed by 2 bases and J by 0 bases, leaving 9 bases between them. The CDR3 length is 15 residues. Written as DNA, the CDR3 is TGCGCCAGCAGCTTTCTGGGATCCTCTGGAAACACCATATATTTT. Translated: CASSFLGSSGNTIYF. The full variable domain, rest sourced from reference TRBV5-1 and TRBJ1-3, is KAGVTQTPRYLIKTRGQQVTLSCSPISGHRSVSWYQQTPGQGLQFLFEYFSETQRNKGNFPGRFSGRQFSNSRSEMNVSTLELGDSALYLCASSFLGSSGNTIYFGEGSWLTVV.

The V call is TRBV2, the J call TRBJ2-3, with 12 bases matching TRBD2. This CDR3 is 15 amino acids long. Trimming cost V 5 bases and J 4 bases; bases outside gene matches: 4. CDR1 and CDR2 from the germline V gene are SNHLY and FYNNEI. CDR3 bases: TGTGCCAGCAGTCGACTAGCGGGAGACGCAGATACGCAGTATTTT. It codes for CASSRLAGDADTQYF.

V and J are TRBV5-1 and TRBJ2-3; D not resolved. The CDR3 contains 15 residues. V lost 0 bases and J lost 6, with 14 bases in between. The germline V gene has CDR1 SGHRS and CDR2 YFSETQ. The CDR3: CASSLGAPDIDTQYF. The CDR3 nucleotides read TGCGCCAGCAGCTTGGGTGCCCCTGATATTGATACGCAGTATTTT.

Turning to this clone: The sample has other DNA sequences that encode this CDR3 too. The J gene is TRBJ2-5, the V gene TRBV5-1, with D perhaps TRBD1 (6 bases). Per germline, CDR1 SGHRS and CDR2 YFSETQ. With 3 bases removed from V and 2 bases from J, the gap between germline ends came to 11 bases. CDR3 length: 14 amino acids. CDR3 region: CASSSGQLQETQYF. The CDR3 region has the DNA TGCGCCAGCAGCTCCGGACAGCTACAAGAGACCCAGTACTTC.

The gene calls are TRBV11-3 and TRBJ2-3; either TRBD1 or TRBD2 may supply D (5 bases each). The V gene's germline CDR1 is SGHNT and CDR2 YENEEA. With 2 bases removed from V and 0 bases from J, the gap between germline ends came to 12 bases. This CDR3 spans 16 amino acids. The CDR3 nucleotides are TGTGCCAGCAGCTTATTTCCGGGACCTAGCACAGATACGCAGTATTTT. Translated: CASSLFPGPSTDTQYF.

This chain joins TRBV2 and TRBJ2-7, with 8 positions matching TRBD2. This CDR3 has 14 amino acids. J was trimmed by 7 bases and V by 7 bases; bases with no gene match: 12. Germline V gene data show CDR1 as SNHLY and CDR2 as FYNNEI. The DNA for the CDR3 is TGTGCCAGCATCCTCTCAGCGGGAGCGCGAGAGCAGTACTTC. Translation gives CASILSAGAREQYF.

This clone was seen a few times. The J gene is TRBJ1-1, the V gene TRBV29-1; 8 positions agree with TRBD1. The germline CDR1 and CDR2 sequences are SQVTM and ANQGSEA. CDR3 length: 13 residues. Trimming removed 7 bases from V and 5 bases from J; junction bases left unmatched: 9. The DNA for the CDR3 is TGCAGCGGGAGACAGGGGAGGTGGACTGAAGCTTTCTTT. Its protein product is CSGRQGRWTEAFF.

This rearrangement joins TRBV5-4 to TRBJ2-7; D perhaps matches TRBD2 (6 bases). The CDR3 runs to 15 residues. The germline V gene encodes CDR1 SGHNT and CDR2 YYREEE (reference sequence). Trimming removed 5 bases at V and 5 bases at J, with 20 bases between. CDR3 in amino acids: CASRPDYSRSDEQYF. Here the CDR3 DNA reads TGTGCCAGCAGGCCGGACTATTCCCGATCCGACGAGCAGTACTTC.

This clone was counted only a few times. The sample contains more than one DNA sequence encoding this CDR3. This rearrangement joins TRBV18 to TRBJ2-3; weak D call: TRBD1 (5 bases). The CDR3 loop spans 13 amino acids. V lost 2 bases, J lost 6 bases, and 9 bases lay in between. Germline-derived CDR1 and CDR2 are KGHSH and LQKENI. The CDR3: CASSPGASDTQYF. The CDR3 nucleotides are TGTGCCAGCTCACCAGGGGCCAGTGATACGCAGTATTTT.

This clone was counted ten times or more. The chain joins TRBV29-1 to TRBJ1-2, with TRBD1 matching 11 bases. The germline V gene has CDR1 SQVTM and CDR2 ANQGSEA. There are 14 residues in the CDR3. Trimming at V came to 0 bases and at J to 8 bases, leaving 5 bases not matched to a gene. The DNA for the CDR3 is TGCAGCGTTGAAGAGGACAGGGGGCCTCGAGGCTACACCTTC. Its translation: CSVEEDRGPRGYTF.

CDR3 bases: TGTGCCAGCAGTTTACAGGGGAAGGGTCAGCCCCAGCATTTT. Translated: CASSLQGKGQPQHF. V gene TRBV28 combines with J gene TRBJ1-5, with D maybe TRBD1 (6 bases). The V end was cut by 2 bases, the J end by 6 bases, with 11 bases between. Germline V gene sequence: CDR1 MDHEN, CDR2 SYDVKM. This CDR3 spans 14 amino acids.

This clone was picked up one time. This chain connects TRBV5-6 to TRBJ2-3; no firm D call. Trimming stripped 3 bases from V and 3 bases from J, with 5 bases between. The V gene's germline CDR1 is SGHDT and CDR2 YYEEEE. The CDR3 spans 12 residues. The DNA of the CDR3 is TGTGCCAGCAGCTCCGCGACAGATACGCAGTATTTT. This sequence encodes CASSSATDTQYF.

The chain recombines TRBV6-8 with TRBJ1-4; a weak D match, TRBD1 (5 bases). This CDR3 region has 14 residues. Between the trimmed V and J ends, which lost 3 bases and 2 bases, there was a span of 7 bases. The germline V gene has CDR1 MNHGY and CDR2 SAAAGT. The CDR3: CASSYKGTNEKLFF. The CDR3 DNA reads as TGTGCCAGCAGTTATAAGGGGACTAATGAAAAACTGTTTTTT.

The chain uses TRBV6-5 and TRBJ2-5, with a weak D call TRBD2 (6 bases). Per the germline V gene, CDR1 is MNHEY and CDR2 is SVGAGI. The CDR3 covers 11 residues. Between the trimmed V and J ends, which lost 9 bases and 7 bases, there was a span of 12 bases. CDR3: CASQGGGTQYF. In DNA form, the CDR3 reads TGTGCCAGTCAGGGAGGTGGGACCCAGTACTTC.

The CDR3 DNA is TGTGCCAGCAGCTTTAGGGTGGGGACCGGGGAGCTGTTTTTT. The encoded protein is CASSFRVGTGELFF. V usage is TRBV5-6 and J usage is TRBJ2-2; D gene uncertain. The V and J ends lost 2 bases and 5 bases respectively, with 10 bases between them. In germline, CDR1 is SGHDT, CDR2 YYEEEE. CDR3 length: 14 amino acids.

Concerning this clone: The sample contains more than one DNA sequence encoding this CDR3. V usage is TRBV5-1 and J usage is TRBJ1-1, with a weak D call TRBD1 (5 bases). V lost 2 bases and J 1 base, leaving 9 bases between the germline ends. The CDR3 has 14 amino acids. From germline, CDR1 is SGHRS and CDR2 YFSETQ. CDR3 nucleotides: TGCGCCAGCAGCTTAGGGACGGGGAACACTGAAGCTTTCTTT. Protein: CASSLGTGNTEAFF.